These 3 T cell receptor beta chains were sequenced from one sample in a study of PD-1 blockade in classical Hodgkin lymphoma. The assay was immunoSEQ multiplex PCR, and TCRdb's table has in-frame clones only and misses some. The repertoire holds 20,000 to 30,000 clones, with 65% to 80% as singletons. Exposure to brentuximab vedotin varied, and each patient had relapsed following autologous stem cell transplantation. The sequencing used peripheral blood mononuclear cells (PBMCs), collected before the second cycle of nivolumab. The receptor set was obtained from a human donor with classical Hodgkin lymphoma.

V and J are TRBV25-1 and TRBJ2-5, with 7 bases identical to TRBD2. This CDR3 has 15 amino acids. V trimming: 3 bases; J trimming: 2 bases; junction bases outside the gene matches: 6. CDR1 MGHDK and CDR2 SYGVNS come from the germline V gene. CDR3 sequence: CASSDSRRGQETQYF. Here the CDR3 DNA reads TGTGCCAGCAGTGATTCAAGGCGGGGGCAAGAGACCCAGTACTTC.

This clone was observed a handful of times. The V call is TRBV2, the J call TRBJ1-4, with a tentative D call TRBD1 (5 bases). Per the germline V gene, CDR1 is SNHLY and CDR2 is FYNNEI. V was shortened by 6 bases and J by 5 bases, with 13 bases between the two germline ends. There are 14 residues in the CDR3. The CDR3 loop reads CASSLRALNEKLFF. DNA of the CDR3: TGTGCCAGCAGCCTCAGGGCCTTAAATGAAAAACTGTTTTTT.

The rearrangement links TRBV7-3 to TRBJ1-1; unclear D gene. In germline, CDR1 is SGHTA, CDR2 FQGTGA. The CDR3 sequence is 11 residues long. Trimming pared 6 bases from V and 5 bases from J, leaving 7 bases between. As DNA, the CDR3 is TGTGCCAGCAGTGATGGAACTGAAGCTTTCTTT. Translation: CASSDGTEAFF.